The 24 T cell receptor beta chains below come from one sample, sequenced in a study of shared T cell receptors in the human thymus. Data came from immunoSEQ multiplex PCR; TCRdb stores just in-frame clones and leaves some out. The data hold about 380,000 clones, with 85% to 95% observed a single time. The sequencing sample was made of thymocytes. The receptors shown here come from a human donor.

The chain links TRBV7-9 to TRBJ2-3; 9 bases align to TRBD2. The length of the CDR3 is 17 residues. V trimming: 3 bases; J trimming: 2 bases; junction bases outside the gene matches: 9. Looked up from germline, CDR1 is SEHNR and CDR2 is FQNEAQ (reference sequence). The CDR3 sequence is CASSFATSGLHTDTQYF. Written as DNA, the CDR3 is TGTGCCAGCAGCTTCGCGACTAGCGGCTTACACACAGATACGCAGTATTTT.

V usage is TRBV7-6 and J usage is TRBJ2-1; TRBD2 agrees at 9 bases. Germline V lookup: CDR1 SGHVS, CDR2 FNYEAQ. Trimming took 1 base from V and 2 from J; bases not matched to a gene: 6. The CDR3 is 17 amino acids. CDR3 region: CASSLETSGVAYNEQFF. DNA for the CDR3: TGTGCCAGCAGCTTAGAGACTAGCGGAGTTGCCTACAATGAGCAGTTCTTC.

V gene TRBV25-1 combines with J gene TRBJ1-1; tentative D call: TRBD1 (6 bases). Trimming took off 4 bases at V and 0 bases at J, with 18 bases between the two ends. Germline V CDR1 and CDR2: MGHDK, SYGVNS. The CDR3 has 17 residues. DNA for the CDR3: TGTGCCAGCAGTGGCCCTCGACAGGTGCGGGTGAACACTGAAGCTTTCTTT. Encoded protein: CASSGPRQVRVNTEAFF. Using reference TRBV25-1 and TRBJ1-1 for the parts outside the CDR3, the full variable domain is EADIYQTPRYLVIGTGKKITLECSQTMGHDKMYWYQQDPGMELHLIHYSYGVNSTEKGDLSSESTVSRIRTEHFPLTLESARPSHTSQYLCASSGPRQVRVNTEAFFGQGTRLTVV.

This chain uses TRBV5-4 with TRBJ2-5, with TRBD2 matching 8 bases. Germline CDR1 SGHNT, CDR2 YYREEE (reference sequence). Unmatched junction bases numbered 3, after V lost 6 bases and J lost 2 bases. CDR3 length: 13 residues. In DNA form, the CDR3 reads TGTGCCAGCAAGACTAGCGCGCAAGAGACCCAGTACTTC. Translated, it gives CASKTSAQETQYF. The full variable domain, its missing parts supplied by reference TRBV5-4 and TRBJ2-5, is ETGVTQSPTHLIKTRGQQVTLRCSSQSGHNTVSWYQQALGQGPQFIFQYYREEENGRGNFPPRFSGLQFPNYSSELNVNALELDDSALYLCASKTSAQETQYFGPGTRLLVL.

The chain links TRBV5-5 to TRBJ1-5; possible D gene TRBD1, 5 bases. CDR3 length equals 17 residues. V was clipped by 4 bases and J by 5 bases, with 22 bases between them. Germline CDR1 is SGHKS and CDR2 is YYEKEE (reference sequence). The CDR3, as DNA: TGTGCCAGCAGCCCCGTATCCGACGGGACCGACGATCAGCCCCAGCATTTT. Translating gives CASSPVSDGTDDQPQHF.

This chain uses TRBV27 with TRBJ2-1; 11 bases line up with TRBD2. Trimming cost V 2 bases and J 12 bases; bases outside gene matches: 15. The CDR3 runs to 17 residues. Germline values: CDR1 MNHEY, CDR2 SMNVEV (reference sequence). The CDR3 loop is CASSLEPGLAALGVQFF. The CDR3 nucleotides are TGTGCCAGCAGTTTAGAGCCGGGACTAGCGGCCCTTGGGGTGCAGTTCTTC.

The V and J genes are TRBV6-5 and TRBJ2-2, with a tentative D call TRBD2 (6 bases). The CDR3 has 15 residues. V lost 2 bases and J lost 5, with 12 bases in between. The germline V gene encodes CDR1 MNHEY and CDR2 SVGAGI. CDR3 nucleotides: TGTGCCAGCAGTTACCGGCGGGGCTGGACCGGGGAGCTGTTTTTT. Translated: CASSYRRGWTGELFF.

The V call is TRBV4-2, the J call TRBJ2-1; 7 nucleotides match TRBD2. The CDR3 is 15 amino acids. Unmatched junction bases numbered 18, after V lost 7 bases and J lost 12 bases. Germline V CDR1 and CDR2: LGHNA, YNFKEQ. The CDR3 protein is CASIQDQLAPGGQFF. Written as DNA, the CDR3 is TGTGCCAGCATTCAAGATCAACTAGCGCCCGGGGGGCAGTTCTTC.

The chain couples TRBV28 to TRBJ2-1; 11 bases align to TRBD2. In germline, CDR1 is MDHEN, CDR2 SYDVKM. The CDR3 covers 14 residues. V shed 4 bases, J shed 10 bases, and the junction held 6 bases outside the gene matches. The CDR3 sequence: CASSSGLAAGEQFF. CDR3 in DNA: TGTGCCAGCAGTTCGGGACTAGCGGCCGGGGAGCAGTTCTTC. Full variable domain (rest looked up from reference TRBV28 and TRBJ2-1): DVKVTQSSRYLVKRTGEKVFLECVQDMDHENMFWYRQDPGLGLRLIYFSYDVKMKEKGDIPEGYSVSREKKERFSLILESASTNQTSMYLCASSSGLAAGEQFFGPGTRLTVL.

CDR3 coding DNA: TGCGCCAGCAGCCAGACCCAGACAGGGACGGACGAGCAGTACTTC. Translating gives CASSQTQTGTDEQYF. The chain employs TRBV4-3 and TRBJ2-7; the match to TRBD1 covers 7 bases. Germline CDR1 is LGHNA and CDR2 is YSLEER. The V gene end was trimmed by 3 bases and the J gene end by 5 bases; junction bases not matched to a gene: 10. The CDR3 has 15 amino acids.

As to this clone: At one boundary the junction diverges from the germline segment, which might be a read error. Other DNA sequences in the sample encode the same CDR3. J is TRBJ2-7 and V is TRBV11-2; possibly TRBD1 or TRBD2 for D (5 bases each). The CDR3 spans 15 residues. Germline V CDR1 and CDR2: SGHAT, FQNNGV. CDR3 amino acids: CASSHDGDLAPEQYF. The CDR3 DNA sequence: TGCGCCAGCAGCCACGATGGGGACCTGGCCCCCGAGCAGTACTTC.

The chain links TRBV9 to TRBJ2-3; TRBD1 agrees at 11 bases. The CDR3 extends over 17 amino acids. Germline V gene sequence: CDR1 SGDLS, CDR2 YYNGEE. With V trimmed by 3 bases and J by 1 base, 7 bases remained unmatched. The CDR3 region is CASSALDRGLRTDTQYF. The CDR3 DNA is TGTGCCAGCAGCGCCCTGGACAGGGGGCTTCGCACAGATACGCAGTATTTT.

A word on this clone: One junction end does not reproduce the germline sequence, and a read error may be involved. V is TRBV7-9 and J is TRBJ2-3; 8 nucleotides line up with TRBD2. The length of the CDR3 is 15 residues. Germline V CDR1 and CDR2: SEHNR, FQNEAQ (reference sequence). The CDR3 nucleotides are TGTGCCAGCAGATTAGCGGGAAGTGCGACAGATACGCAGTATTTT. Translation gives CASRLAGSATDTQYF.

V and J are TRBV30 and TRBJ2-3; 9 positions match TRBD2. J was trimmed by 7 bases and V by 3 bases; bases with no gene match: 20. Germline V lookup: CDR1 GTSNPN, CDR2 SVGIG (reference sequence). The length of the CDR3 is 18 residues. CDR3 in amino acids: CAWSRGRLGGREENTQYF. In DNA form, the CDR3 reads TGTGCCTGGAGCCGGGGAAGACTGGGCGGGAGGGAGGAGAATACGCAGTATTTT.

The chain links TRBV6-1 to TRBJ1-1, with 9 bases aligning to TRBD1. Trimming took 3 bases from V and 4 from J; bases not matched to a gene: 6. CDR1 MNHNS and CDR2 SASEGT come from the germline V gene. The CDR3 covers 15 residues. The CDR3 loop reads CASSERQGVRTEAFF. The CDR3, as DNA: TGTGCCAGCAGTGAGAGACAGGGGGTCCGCACTGAAGCTTTCTTT.

J is TRBJ2-7 and V is TRBV14; 9 nucleotides agree with TRBD1. The V segment lost 2 bases and the J segment 3 bases; nucleotides outside the gene matches: 8. The CDR3 contains 16 residues. Germline assignment: CDR1 SGHDN and CDR2 FVKESK. CDR3 sequence: CASSQFRGQGYYEQYF. Here the CDR3 DNA reads TGTGCCAGCAGCCAATTCAGGGGACAGGGTTACTACGAGCAGTACTTC. Filled out from reference TRBV14 and TRBJ2-7, the complete variable domain reads EAGVTQFPSHSVIEKGQTVTLRCDPISGHDNLYWYRRVMGKEIKFLLHFVKESKQDESGMPNNRFLAERTGGTYSTLKVQPAELEDSGVYFCASSQFRGQGYYEQYFGPGTRLTVT.

J is TRBJ1-1 and V is TRBV6-5; a possible D gene is TRBD1 (6 bases). The CDR3 is 13 amino acids. Germline CDR1 reads MNHEY; CDR2 reads SVGAGI. The ends were cut back, 7 bases at V and 4 bases at J, with 13 bases in the middle. CDR3 amino acids: CASTPGVPTEAFF. DNA for the CDR3: TGTGCCAGCACTCCAGGGGTGCCCACTGAAGCTTTCTTT.

The chain is built from TRBV6-5 and TRBJ1-4; D remains unclear. This CDR3 has 15 residues. Trimming stripped 0 bases from V and 0 bases from J, with 5 bases between. The germline V gene encodes CDR1 MNHEY and CDR2 SVGAGI. CDR3 bases: TGTGCCAGCAGTTACTCTAGGACAACTAATGAAAAACTGTTTTTT. Residues: CASSYSRTTNEKLFF.

The rearrangement links TRBV7-6 to TRBJ2-7, with 9 positions matching TRBD1. The CDR3 spans 15 residues. After removal of 2 bases from V and 1 base from J, the junction contained 3 bases not matched to a gene. CDR1 SGHVS and CDR2 FNYEAQ come from the germline V gene. CDR3 sequence: CASSLRTGDSYEQYF. CDR3 nucleotide sequence: TGTGCCAGCAGCTTAAGGACAGGGGATTCCTACGAGCAGTACTTC.

This sequence joins TRBV7-8 and TRBJ1-5, with TRBD1 matching over 9 bases. J gave up 5 bases and V 1 base, and 6 bases lay outside the gene matches. The CDR3 runs 16 residues. Germline V gives CDR1 SGHVS, CDR2 FQNEAQ. CDR3 coding DNA: TGTGCCAGCAGCTTAGGGGGACAGGGAAAGGATCAGCCCCAGCATTTT. Its translation is CASSLGGQGKDQPQHF.

The CDR3 coding sequence is TGTGCCAGCAGCTCTCCGACAGGCTCCTACGAGCAGTACTTC. Protein: CASSSPTGSYEQYF. The rearrangement uses TRBV27 and TRBJ2-7, with D possibly TRBD1 on 6 matching bases. V lost 6 bases, J lost 0 bases, and 12 bases lay in between. The CDR3 has 14 amino acids. CDR1 is MNHEY and CDR2 is SMNVEV in the germline V gene (reference sequence).

V usage is TRBV27 and J usage is TRBJ1-5, with D unclear. Trimming took off 1 base at V and 2 bases at J, with 21 bases between the two ends. The CDR3 length is 19 residues. Germline V gene data show CDR1 as MNHEY and CDR2 as SMNVEV (reference sequence). The CDR3 reads CASSLYVRGAHPGNQPQHF. The CDR3 bases are TGTGCCAGCAGTTTATACGTCCGCGGAGCCCACCCGGGCAATCAGCCCCAGCATTTT.

This rearrangement joins TRBV6-5 to TRBJ1-1; 7 bases match TRBD1. The CDR3 length is 15 residues. V dropped 7 bases and J dropped 2; count of bases not matched to a gene: 10. Germline V gene sequence: CDR1 MNHEY, CDR2 SVGAGI. The CDR3 reads CASTMGQLTNTEAFF. The CDR3 DNA sequence: TGTGCCAGCACCATGGGACAGCTGACAAACACTGAAGCTTTCTTT.

The V gene is TRBV11-1, the J gene TRBJ2-7, with 8 bases aligning to TRBD1. Trimming cost V 1 base and J 1 base; bases outside gene matches: 9. This CDR3 comprises 17 residues. Germline V gene sequence: CDR1 SGHAT, CDR2 FQDESV (reference sequence). CDR3 sequence: CASSLGGDRPLSYEQYF. The CDR3 nucleotides read TGTGCCAGCAGCTTAGGAGGGGACAGGCCCCTTTCCTACGAGCAGTACTTC.